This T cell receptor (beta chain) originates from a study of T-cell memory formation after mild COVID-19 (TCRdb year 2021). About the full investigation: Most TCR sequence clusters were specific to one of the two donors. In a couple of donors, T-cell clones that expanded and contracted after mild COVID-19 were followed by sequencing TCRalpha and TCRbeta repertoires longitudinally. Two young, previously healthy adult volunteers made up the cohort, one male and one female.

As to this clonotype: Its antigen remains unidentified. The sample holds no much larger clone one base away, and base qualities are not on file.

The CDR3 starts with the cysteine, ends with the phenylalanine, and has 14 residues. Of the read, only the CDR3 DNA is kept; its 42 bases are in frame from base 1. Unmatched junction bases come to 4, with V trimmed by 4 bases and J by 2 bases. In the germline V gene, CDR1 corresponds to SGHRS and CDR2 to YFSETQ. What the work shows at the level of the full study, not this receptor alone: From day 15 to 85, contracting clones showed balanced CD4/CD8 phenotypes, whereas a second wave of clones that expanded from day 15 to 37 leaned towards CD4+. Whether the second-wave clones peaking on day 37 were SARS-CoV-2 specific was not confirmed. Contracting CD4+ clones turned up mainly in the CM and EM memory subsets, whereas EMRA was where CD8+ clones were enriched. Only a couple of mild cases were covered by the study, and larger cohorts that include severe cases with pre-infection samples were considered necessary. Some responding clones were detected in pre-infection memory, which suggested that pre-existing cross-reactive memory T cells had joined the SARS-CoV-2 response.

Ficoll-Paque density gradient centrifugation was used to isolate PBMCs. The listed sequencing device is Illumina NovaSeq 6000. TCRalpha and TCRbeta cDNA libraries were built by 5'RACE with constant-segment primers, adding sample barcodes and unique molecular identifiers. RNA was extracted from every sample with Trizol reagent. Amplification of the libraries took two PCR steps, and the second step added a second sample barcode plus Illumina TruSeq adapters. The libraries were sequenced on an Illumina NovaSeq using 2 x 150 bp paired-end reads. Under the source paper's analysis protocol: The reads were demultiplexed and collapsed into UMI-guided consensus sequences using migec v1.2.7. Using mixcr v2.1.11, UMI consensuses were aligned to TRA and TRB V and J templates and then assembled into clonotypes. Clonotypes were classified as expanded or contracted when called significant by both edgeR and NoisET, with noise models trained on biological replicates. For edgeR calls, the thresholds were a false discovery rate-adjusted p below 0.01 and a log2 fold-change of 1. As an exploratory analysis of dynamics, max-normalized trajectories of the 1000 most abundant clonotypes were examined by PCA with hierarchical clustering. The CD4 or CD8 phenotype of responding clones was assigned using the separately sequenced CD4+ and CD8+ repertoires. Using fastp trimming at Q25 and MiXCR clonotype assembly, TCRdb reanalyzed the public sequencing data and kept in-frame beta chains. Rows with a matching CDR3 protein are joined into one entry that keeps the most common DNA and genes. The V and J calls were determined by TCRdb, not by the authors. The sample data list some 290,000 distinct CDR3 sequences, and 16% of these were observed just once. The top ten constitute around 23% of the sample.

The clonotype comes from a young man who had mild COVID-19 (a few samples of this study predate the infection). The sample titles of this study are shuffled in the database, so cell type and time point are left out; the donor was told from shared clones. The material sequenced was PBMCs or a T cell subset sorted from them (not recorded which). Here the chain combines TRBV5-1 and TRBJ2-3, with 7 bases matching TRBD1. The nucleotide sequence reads TGCGCCAGCAGCCAGGGACAGTACACAGATACGCAGTATTTT. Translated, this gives CASSQGQYTDTQYF.